These T cell receptor beta chains were read from a single sample in a study of beta chain features in type 1 diabetes. TCRdb keeps only in-frame clones here, not all; method: immunoSEQ multiplex PCR. The sample holds hundreds of thousands of clones, about 14% seen once. Sequencing was performed on naive CD4+ T cells from blood. The receptors stem from a man aged 18 to 29 in good health. Each CDR3 is given with its conserved first and last residue. D genes are given only for firm matches. Expanded clones are given a class, and other clones once, few, many or no size at all.

NA	TRBV28	TRBJ2-7	13	NA	CASRRGLQYEQYF	TGTGCCAGCAGACGGGGACTCCAGTACGAGCAGTACTTC
NA	TRBV28	TRBJ1-5	11	NA	CASSPKGPQHF	TGTGCCAGCAGTCCCAAGGGGCCCCAGCATTTT
few	TRBV9	TRBJ2-5	15	TRBD2	CASSVFGGRGETQYF	TGTGCCAGCAGCGTTTTCGGCGGGAGGGGGGAGACCCAGTACTTC
few	TRBV15	TRBJ2-6	16	NA	CATRRASGTGANVLTF	TGTGCCACCAGGCGAGCATCAGGGACCGGGGCCAACGTCCTGACTTTC
few	TRBV11-2	TRBJ2-7	14	NA	CASSLVGQYHEQYF	TGTGCCAGCAGCTTAGTAGGACAGTACCACGAGCAGTACTTC
NA	TRBV28	TRBJ1-5	13	NA	CASGETSNQPQHF	TGTGCCAGCGGGGAGACTAGCAATCAGCCCCAGCATTTT
NA	TRBV5-1	TRBJ1-1	14	NA	CASSLGRGGTEAFF	TGCGCCAGCAGCTTGGGGAGGGGAGGCACTGAAGCTTTCTTT
few	TRBV27	TRBJ2-1	12	NA	CASSLRFGEQFF	TGTGCCAGCAGTTTACGATTCGGTGAGCAGTTCTTC
few	TRBV5-4	TRBJ2-3	16	NA	CASSLLSLAATDTQYF	TGTGCCAGCAGCCTTTTAAGCTTGGCAGCTACAGATACGCAGTATTTT
few	TRBV14	TRBJ2-7	15	NA	CASSQDRGRAYEQYF	TGTGCCAGCAGCCAAGACAGGGGGAGGGCCTACGAGCAGTACTTC
NA	TRBV21-1	TRBJ2-7	14	NA	CASSKRGGDYEQYF	TGTGCCAGCAGCAAAAGGGGTGGCGACTACGAGCAGTACTTC
NA	TRBV10-3	TRBJ1-5	17	NA	CAISGMTRPPSNQPQHF	TGTGCCATCAGTGGTATGACGAGGCCCCCTAGCAATCAGCCCCAGCATTTT
NA	TRBV5-1	TRBJ1-4	16	NA	CASSPGQGVTNEKLFF	TGCGCCAGCAGCCCCGGACAAGGGGTGACTAATGAAAAACTGTTTTTT
few	TRBV5-1	TRBJ2-7	11	NA	CASRRDYEQYF	TGCGCCAGCCGAAGGGACTACGAGCAGTACTTC
NA	TRBV2	TRBJ1-1	13	NA	CASSAQLNTEAFF	TGTGCCAGCAGTGCACAGCTGAACACTGAAGCTTTCTTT
NA	TRBV20-1	TRBJ1-2	11	NA	CSGPGDYGYTF	TGCAGTGGTCCAGGGGACTATGGCTACACCTTC
NA	TRBV7-3	TRBJ2-3	13	NA	CASSFRGADTQYF	TGTGCCAGCAGCTTCAGGGGCGCAGATACGCAGTATTTT
NA	TRBV10-3	TRBJ2-7	15	TRBD1	CAISPKGQVSYEQYF	TGTGCCATCAGTCCTAAGGGACAGGTATCCTACGAGCAGTACTTC
NA	TRBV7-3	TRBJ2-1	15	NA	CASSLSPNLYNEQFF	TGTGCCAGCAGCTTAAGTCCCAATCTCTACAATGAGCAGTTCTTC
few	TRBV29-1	TRBJ2-7	13	NA	CSVEDDGGYEQYF	TGCAGCGTTGAAGATGACGGCGGCTACGAGCAGTACTTC
NA	TRBV19	TRBJ1-1	12	NA	CASLHLNTEAFF	TGTGCCAGCCTCCACCTGAACACTGAAGCTTTCTTT
many	TRBV23-1	TRBJ1-2	14	NA	CASSRALVRNGYTF	TGCGCCAGCAGCCGAGCTCTGGTCCGTAATGGCTACACCTTC
NA	TRBV6-5	TRBJ1-1	13	NA	CASSESGNTEAFF	TGTGCCAGCAGTGAATCTGGGAACACTGAAGCTTTCTTT
once	TRBV5-1	TRBJ2-4	16	TRBD2	CASSEGAGGTKNIQYF	TGCGCCAGCAGCGAAGGTGCGGGAGGGACCAAAAACATTCAGTACTTC
many	TRBV28	TRBJ2-7	12	NA	CASSQIGYEQYF	TGTGCCAGCAGCCAGATCGGCTACGAGCAGTACTTC
once	TRBV7-8	TRBJ2-6	16	NA	CASTPLRGPGANVLTF	TGTGCCAGCACCCCCCTCCGGGGGCCTGGGGCCAACGTCCTGACTTTC
NA	TRBV4-2	TRBJ2-1	16	NA	CASSQPGLESYNEQFF	TGTGCCAGCAGCCAACCGGGACTTGAGTCCTACAATGAGCAGTTCTTC
few	TRBV19	TRBJ2-2	15	NA	CASNPSGSPTGELFF	TGTGCCAGTAACCCCTCCGGGTCGCCCACCGGGGAGCTGTTTTTT
few	TRBV15	TRBJ1-5	15	NA	CATSRVGTSNQPQHF	TGTGCCACCAGCAGAGTGGGGACTAGCAATCAGCCCCAGCATTTT
NA	TRBV19	TRBJ2-1	17	TRBD1	CASSTALGRQGNNEQFF	TGTGCCAGTAGTACCGCTCTGGGCCGACAGGGGAACAATGAGCAGTTCTTC
NA	TRBV6-5	TRBJ2-1	12	TRBD1	CASSVQGASWFF	TGTGCCAGCAGTGTACAGGGGGCGTCTTGGTTCTTC
NA	TRBV5-4	TRBJ2-4	18	NA	CASSLVGAHFLAKNIQYF	TGTGCCAGCAGCTTGGTGGGCGCCCACTTTCTAGCCAAAAACATTCAGTACTTC
NA	TRBV7-2	TRBJ1-2	13	TRBD1	CASSFLQGDGYTF	TGTGCCAGCAGCTTTCTACAGGGGGATGGCTACACCTTC
NA	TRBV5-6	TRBJ2-7	16	NA	CASSFPTDLNSYEQYF	TGTGCCAGCAGCTTTCCCACCGACTTGAACTCCTACGAGCAGTACTTC
NA	TRBV25-1	TRBJ1-1	13	NA	CASIGLIGLVAFF	TGTGCCAGCATCGGTTTGATCGGTTTGGTGGCTTTCTTT
few	TRBV2	TRBJ2-5	15	TRBD2	CASSEDSGGKETQYF	TGTGCCAGCAGTGAGGATAGCGGGGGCAAAGAGACCCAGTACTTC
few	TRBV7-9	TRBJ1-1	16	TRBD1	CASSPRQGKADTEAFF	TGTGCCAGCAGCCCGAGACAGGGCAAGGCGGACACTGAAGCTTTCTTT
NA	TRBV27	TRBJ1-2	15	TRBD1	CASSLSVRGDYGYTF	TGTGCCAGCAGTTTATCTGTCAGGGGGGACTATGGCTACACCTTC
NA	TRBV9	TRBJ2-5	13	NA	CASSVGMIETQYF	TGTGCCAGCAGCGTAGGTATGATAGAGACCCAGTACTTC
many	TRBV28	TRBJ2-4	16	TRBD2	CASSPSLAGVKNIQYF	TGTGCCAGCAGTCCCTCCCTAGCGGGAGTCAAAAACATTCAGTACTTC
NA	TRBV10-3	TRBJ1-5	15	TRBD1	CAISVEGQSNQPQHF	TGTGCCATCAGTGTGGAGGGACAGAGCAATCAGCCCCAGCATTTT
NA	TRBV9	TRBJ2-1	15	NA	CASSGDTLVYNEQFF	TGTGCCAGCAGCGGGGACACCCTAGTTTACAATGAGCAGTTCTTC
few	TRBV28	TRBJ1-1	11	NA	CASERQVEAFF	TGTGCCAGTGAACGACAGGTTGAAGCTTTCTTT
few	TRBV5-1	TRBJ2-3	14	NA	CASSLDLSTDTQYF	TGCGCCAGCAGCTTAGACCTTAGCACAGATACGCAGTATTTT
NA	TRBV10-3	TRBJ2-1	15	TRBD2	CAISDSGSFYNEQFF	TGTGCCATCAGTGATAGCGGGAGTTTTTACAATGAGCAGTTCTTC
many	TRBV9	TRBJ2-7	12	NA	CASSVARGEQYF	TGTGCCAGCAGCGTAGCTCGCGGCGAGCAGTACTTC
NA	TRBV9	TRBJ2-3	15	TRBD1	CASSSTGAITDTQYF	TGTGCCAGCAGCTCGACAGGGGCCATCACAGATACGCAGTATTTT
few	TRBV28	TRBJ2-3	12	NA	CASTTSVDTQYF	TGTGCCAGCACCACCTCAGTGGATACGCAGTATTTT
few	TRBV9	TRBJ2-3	18	TRBD2	CASRGRTSQESRVDTQYF	TGTGCCAGCAGGGGTCGGACTAGCCAGGAGAGTAGAGTCGATACGCAGTATTTT
few	TRBV4-2	TRBJ2-3	13	NA	CASSHPTADTQYF	TGTGCCAGCAGCCACCCGACAGCAGATACGCAGTATTTT
few	TRBV30	TRBJ2-7	15	NA	CAWSVAGGPSYEQYF	TGTGCCTGGAGTGTGGCTGGGGGCCCTTCCTACGAGCAGTACTTC
NA	TRBV4-3	TRBJ2-5	15	TRBD1	CASSHTGQAQETQYF	TGCGCCAGCAGCCACACGGGACAGGCACAAGAGACCCAGTACTTC
NA	TRBV27	TRBJ2-1	17	TRBD1	CASSPRSGQGAYNEQFF	TGTGCCAGCAGTCCGCGGAGCGGACAGGGGGCCTACAATGAGCAGTTCTTC